Listed here is a single T cell receptor (beta chain). Using a J-beta primer mix together with a sample-barcoded 5' primer, a second PCR was run for about 7 to 12 cycles. MiXCR was run by TCRdb on the 5' RACE reads, yielding one entry per CDR3 protein. The sample includes 1.4 million or so distinct CDR3 sequences, roughly 43% seen only once; the top ten take less than 5%. Germline CDR1 reads MNHEY; CDR2 reads SMNVEV (reference sequence). The CDR3 has 16 residues. Deletions cut 4 bases from V and 5 bases from J, with 20 bases between. This entry belongs to a study of blood T cells in healthy people across ages.

The sequenced sample was blood. This clonotype originated in a woman under 30 in good health. This sequence joins TRBV27 and TRBJ1-1; TRBD1 might be the D (6 bases). The CDR3 region has the DNA TGTGCCAGCAGTTATGGCAGGGGAGGGGGGGATACTGAAGCTTTCTTT. The encoded protein is CASSYGRGGGDTEAFF.